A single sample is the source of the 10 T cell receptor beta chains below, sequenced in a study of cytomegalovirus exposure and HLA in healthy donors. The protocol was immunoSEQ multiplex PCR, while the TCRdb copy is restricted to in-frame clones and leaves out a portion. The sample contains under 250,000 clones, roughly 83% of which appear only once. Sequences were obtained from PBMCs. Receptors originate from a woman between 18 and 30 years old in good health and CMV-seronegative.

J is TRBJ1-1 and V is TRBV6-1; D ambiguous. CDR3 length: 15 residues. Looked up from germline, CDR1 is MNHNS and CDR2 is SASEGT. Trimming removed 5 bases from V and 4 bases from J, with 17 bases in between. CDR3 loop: CASSPRNLVGTEAFF. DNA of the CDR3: TGTGCCAGCAGTCCCCGGAATTTGGTGGGCACTGAAGCTTTCTTT.

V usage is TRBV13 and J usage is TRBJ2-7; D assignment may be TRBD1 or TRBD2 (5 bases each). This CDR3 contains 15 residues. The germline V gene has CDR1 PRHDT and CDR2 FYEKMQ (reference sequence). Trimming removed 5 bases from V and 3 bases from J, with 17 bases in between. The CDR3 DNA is TGTGCCAGCAGCCAAGAGACGGGACCCGGCTACGAGCAGTACTTC. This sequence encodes CASSQETGPGYEQYF.

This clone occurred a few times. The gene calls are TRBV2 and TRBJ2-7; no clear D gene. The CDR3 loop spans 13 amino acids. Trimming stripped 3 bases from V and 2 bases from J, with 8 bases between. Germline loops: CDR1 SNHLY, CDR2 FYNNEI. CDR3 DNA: TGTGCCAGCAGTGACGACCTAGCCTACGAGCAGTACTTC. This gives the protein CASSDDLAYEQYF.

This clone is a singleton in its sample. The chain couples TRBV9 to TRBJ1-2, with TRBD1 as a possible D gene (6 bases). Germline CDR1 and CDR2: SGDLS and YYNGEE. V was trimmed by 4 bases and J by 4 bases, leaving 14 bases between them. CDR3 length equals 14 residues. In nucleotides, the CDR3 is TGTGCCAGCAGCAAACAGGGATCGATCTATGGCTACACCTTC. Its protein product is CASSKQGSIYGYTF.

The CDR3 reads CASSPFEGTGELFF. The CDR3 DNA sequence: TGTGCCAGCTCACCCTTTGAGGGGACCGGGGAGCTGTTTTTT. The chain joins TRBV18 to TRBJ2-2; either TRBD1 or TRBD2 may supply D (5 bases each). The germline V gene has CDR1 KGHSH and CDR2 LQKENI. The CDR3 extends over 14 amino acids. V was shortened by 3 bases and J by 5 bases, with 10 bases between the two germline ends.

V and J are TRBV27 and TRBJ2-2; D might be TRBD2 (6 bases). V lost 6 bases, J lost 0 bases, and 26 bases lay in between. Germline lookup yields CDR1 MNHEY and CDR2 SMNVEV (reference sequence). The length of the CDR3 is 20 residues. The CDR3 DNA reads TGTGCCAGCAGGCGCGGGATGGAAGCGGGCGATAACACGAACACCGGGGAGCTGTTTTTT. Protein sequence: CASRRGMEAGDNTNTGELFF.

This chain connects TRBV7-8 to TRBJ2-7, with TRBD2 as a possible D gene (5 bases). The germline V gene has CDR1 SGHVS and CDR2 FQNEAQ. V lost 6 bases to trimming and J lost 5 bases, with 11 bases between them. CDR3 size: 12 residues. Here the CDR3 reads CASRGRRHEQYF. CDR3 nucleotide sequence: TGTGCCAGCAGAGGTCGGAGGCACGAGCAGTACTTC.

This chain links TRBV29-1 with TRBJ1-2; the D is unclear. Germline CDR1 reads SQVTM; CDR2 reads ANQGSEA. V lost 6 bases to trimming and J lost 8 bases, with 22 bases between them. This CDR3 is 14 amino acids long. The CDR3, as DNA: TGCAGCGTCGGGGTCGGGGTAGGACGGGAGGGCTACACCTTC. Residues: CSVGVGVGREGYTF.

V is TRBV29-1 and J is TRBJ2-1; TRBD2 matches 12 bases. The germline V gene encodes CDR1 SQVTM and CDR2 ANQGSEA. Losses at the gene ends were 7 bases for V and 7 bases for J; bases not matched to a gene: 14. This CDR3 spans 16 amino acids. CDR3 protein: CSAPLAGGVSWNEQFF. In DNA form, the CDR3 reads TGCAGCGCTCCTCTAGCGGGAGGGGTATCGTGGAATGAGCAGTTCTTC.

This CDR3 reads CAYKSLDGGHQPQHF. For the CDR3, the DNA is TGTGCCTACAAATCACTTGACGGAGGGCATCAGCCCCAGCATTTT. The V gene is TRBV30, the J gene TRBJ1-5; no reliable D call. This CDR3 has 15 residues. The germline CDR1 and CDR2 sequences are GTSNPN and SVGIG (reference sequence). V was cut by 7 bases and J by 5 bases, with 21 bases left in between.